The source of this TCR beta chain is a study of blood T cell repertoires in COVID-19. Germline V gene data show CDR1 as SGDLS and CDR2 as YYNGEE. V shed 1 base and J 3 bases; nucleotides not matched to a gene: 4. There are 15 residues in the CDR3. Those enrolled, adults aged about 18 to 89 years, came from 20 to 25 US areas. Symptom resolution, clearance, or two negative PCRs marked the recovered donors of Cohort 3. Only in-frame clones appear in the TCRdb table, and some are missing; sequencing was by immunoSEQ multiplex PCR. The table includes around 210,000 clones, about 90% detected once. The chain couples TRBV9 to TRBJ1-3, with TRBD1 matching 7 bases. Specimen: PBMCs or T cells enriched from blood (not recorded which). This receptor was identified in a woman aged 18 to 35 who had recovered from COVID-19. DNA for the CDR3: TGTGCCAGCAGCGTAAGAGGGGGCCATGGAAACACCATATATTTT. It yields the protein CASSVRGGHGNTIYF.